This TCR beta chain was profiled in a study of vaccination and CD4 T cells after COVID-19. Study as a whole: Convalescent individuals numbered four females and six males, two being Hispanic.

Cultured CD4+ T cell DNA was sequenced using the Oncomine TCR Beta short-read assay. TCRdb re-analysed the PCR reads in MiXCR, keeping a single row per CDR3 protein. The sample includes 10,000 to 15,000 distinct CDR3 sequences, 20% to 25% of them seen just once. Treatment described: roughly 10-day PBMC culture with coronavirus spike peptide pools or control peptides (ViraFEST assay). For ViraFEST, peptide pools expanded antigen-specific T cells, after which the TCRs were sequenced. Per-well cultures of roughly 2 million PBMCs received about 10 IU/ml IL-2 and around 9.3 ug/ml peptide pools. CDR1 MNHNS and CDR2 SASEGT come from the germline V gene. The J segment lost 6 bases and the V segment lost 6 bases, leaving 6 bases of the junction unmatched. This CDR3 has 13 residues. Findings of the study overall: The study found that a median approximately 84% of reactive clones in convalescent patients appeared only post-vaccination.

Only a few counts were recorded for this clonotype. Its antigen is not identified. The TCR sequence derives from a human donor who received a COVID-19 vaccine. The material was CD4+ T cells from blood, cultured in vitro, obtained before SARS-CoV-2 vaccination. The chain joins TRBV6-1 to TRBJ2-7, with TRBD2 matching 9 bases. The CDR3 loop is CASRGGLALEQYF. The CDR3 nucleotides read TGTGCCAGCAGGGGGGGACTAGCTCTCGAGCAGTACTTC.